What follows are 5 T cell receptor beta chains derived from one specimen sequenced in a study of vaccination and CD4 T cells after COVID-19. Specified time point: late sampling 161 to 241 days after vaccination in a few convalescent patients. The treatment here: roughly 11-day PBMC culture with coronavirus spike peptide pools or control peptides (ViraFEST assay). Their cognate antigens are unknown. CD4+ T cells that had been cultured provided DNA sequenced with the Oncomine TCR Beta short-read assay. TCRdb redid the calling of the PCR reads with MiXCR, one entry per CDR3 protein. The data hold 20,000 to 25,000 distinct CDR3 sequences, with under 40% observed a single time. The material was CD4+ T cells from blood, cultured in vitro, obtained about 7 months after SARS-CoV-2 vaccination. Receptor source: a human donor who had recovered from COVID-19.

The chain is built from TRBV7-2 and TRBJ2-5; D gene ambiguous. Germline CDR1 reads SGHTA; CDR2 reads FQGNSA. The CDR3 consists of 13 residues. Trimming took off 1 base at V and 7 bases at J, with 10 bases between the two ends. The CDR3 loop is CASSLEKVGTQYF. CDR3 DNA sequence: TGTGCCAGCAGCTTAGAAAAGGTTGGGACCCAGTACTTC. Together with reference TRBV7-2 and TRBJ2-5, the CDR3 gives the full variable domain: GAGVSQSPSNKVTEKGKDVELRCDPISGHTALYWYRQSLGQGLEFLIYFQGNSAPDKSGLPSDRFSAERTGGSVSTLTIQRTQQEDSAVYLCASSLEKVGTQYFGPGTRLLVL.

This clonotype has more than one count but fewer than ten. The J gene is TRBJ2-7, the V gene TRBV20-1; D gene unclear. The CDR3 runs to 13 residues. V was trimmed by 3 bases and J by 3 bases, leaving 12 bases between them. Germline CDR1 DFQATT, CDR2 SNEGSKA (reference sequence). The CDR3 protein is CSASLGKFYEQYF. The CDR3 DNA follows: TGCAGTGCTAGTCTGGGAAAATTCTACGAGCAGTACTTC.

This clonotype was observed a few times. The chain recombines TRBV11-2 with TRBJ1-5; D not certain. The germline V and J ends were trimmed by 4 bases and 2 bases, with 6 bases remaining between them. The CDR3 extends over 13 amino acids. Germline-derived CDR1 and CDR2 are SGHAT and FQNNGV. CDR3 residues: CASSSDRNQPQHF. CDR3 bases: TGTGCCAGCAGCTCCGACCGCAATCAGCCCCAGCATTTT.

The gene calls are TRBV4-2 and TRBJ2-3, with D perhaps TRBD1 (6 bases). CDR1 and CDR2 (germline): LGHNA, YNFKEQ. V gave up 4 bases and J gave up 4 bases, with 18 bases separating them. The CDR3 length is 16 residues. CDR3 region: CASSLQGQGAADTQYF. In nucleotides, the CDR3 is TGTGCCAGCAGCCTGCAGGGGCAGGGAGCCGCAGATACGCAGTATTTT.

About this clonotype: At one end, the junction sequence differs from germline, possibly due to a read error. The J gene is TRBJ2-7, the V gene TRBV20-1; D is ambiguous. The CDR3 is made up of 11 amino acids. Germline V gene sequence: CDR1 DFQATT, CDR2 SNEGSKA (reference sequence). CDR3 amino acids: CGALSSYEQYF. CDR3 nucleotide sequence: TGCGGTGCTCTCAGCTCCTACGAGCAGTACTTC.